This entry lists 9 T cell receptor beta chains sequenced from one sample in a study of T cell responses to AZD1222 COVID-19 vaccine. The data were produced by immunoSEQ multiplex PCR, yet TCRdb's version contains in-frame clones alone and is incomplete. Among around 80,000 clones listed, 83% were seen once. Material: peripheral blood, obtained 28 days after the second AZD1222 dose. The receptors originated from an adult who received the AZD1222 COVID-19 vaccine.

The gene calls are TRBV11-2 and TRBJ2-7; 11 nucleotides line up with TRBD2. Germline-derived CDR1 and CDR2 are SGHAT and FQNNGV. Trimming took 4 bases from V and 8 from J; bases not matched to a gene: 13. The CDR3 consists of 16 residues. The CDR3 sequence: CASSSADLLAGVQQYF. CDR3 nucleotide sequence: TGTGCCAGCAGCTCTGCGGATCTACTAGCGGGAGTCCAGCAGTACTTC.

DNA for the CDR3: TGTGCCAGCAGAGACATTGGCCGGATATCGTTTCTAGCCAAAAACATTCAGTACTTC. Translated, it gives CASRDIGRISFLAKNIQYF. The V gene is TRBV2, the J gene TRBJ2-4; D uncertain. Germline V gene lookup returns CDR1 SNHLY and CDR2 FYNNEI. The germline V and J ends were trimmed by 6 bases and 0 bases, with 24 bases remaining between them. The CDR3 has 19 amino acids.

This clone counts as medium-sized. The chain couples TRBV4-1 to TRBJ2-7, with 14 bases lining up with TRBD2. Germline CDR1 reads MGHRA; CDR2 reads YSYEKL. With V trimmed by 3 bases and J by 0 bases, 10 bases remained unmatched. This CDR3 region has 19 residues. The CDR3 reads CASSHPGLAGGPNSYEQYF. As DNA, the CDR3 is TGCGCCAGCAGCCATCCAGGACTAGCGGGAGGCCCTAACTCCTACGAGCAGTACTTC.

The J gene is TRBJ2-7, the V gene TRBV18; 10 bases line up with TRBD1. The V segment lost 2 bases and the J segment 2 bases; nucleotides outside the gene matches: 3. This CDR3 spans 15 amino acids. Germline-derived CDR1 and CDR2 are KGHSH and LQKENI. Here the CDR3 reads CASSPWGQGTYEQYF. The CDR3 DNA sequence: TGTGCCAGCTCACCATGGGGACAGGGGACCTACGAGCAGTACTTC.

This chain links TRBV7-2 with TRBJ1-2; D gene ambiguous. The ends were cut back, 0 bases at V and 5 bases at J, with 13 bases in the middle. This CDR3 is built from 15 residues. The germline V gene has CDR1 SGHTA and CDR2 FQGNSA. The DNA for the CDR3 is TGTGCCAGCAGCTTAGCCACAGCACAAGTTTATGGCTACACCTTC. Its translation: CASSLATAQVYGYTF.

The J gene is TRBJ1-2, the V gene TRBV11-2; perhaps TRBD1 as D (6 bases). CDR1 is SGHAT and CDR2 is FQNNGV in the germline V gene. V was trimmed by 5 bases and J by 2 bases, leaving 9 bases between them. The CDR3 covers 13 residues. CDR3 in amino acids: CASSVDRNYGYTF. The CDR3 DNA sequence: TGTGCCAGCAGCGTGGACAGAAACTATGGCTACACCTTC.

The chain uses TRBV7-2 and TRBJ2-3, with 7 bases lining up with TRBD2. The CDR3 loop spans 14 amino acids. Germline V CDR1 and CDR2: SGHTA, FQGNSA. V was clipped by 2 bases and J by 2 bases; unmatched bases: 1. CDR3 bases: TGTGCCAGCAGCTTAAGCGGGACCACAGATACGCAGTATTTT. Translation: CASSLSGTTDTQYF.

This clone was seen a few times. V usage is TRBV28 and J usage is TRBJ2-4; a possible D gene is TRBD2 (6 bases). Germline assignment: CDR1 MDHEN and CDR2 SYDVKM. V lost 6 bases to trimming and J lost 0 bases, with 9 bases between them. This CDR3 is built from 14 residues. The CDR3 region is CASRKRVAKNIQYF. CDR3 DNA: TGTGCCAGCAGAAAGCGGGTAGCCAAAAACATTCAGTACTTC.

The rearrangement joins TRBV3-1 (or the pseudogene TRBV3-2) to TRBJ1-6; D is uncertain. Germline assignment: CDR1 LGHDT and CDR2 YNNKEL (reference sequence). The CDR3 consists of 15 residues. V was shortened by 0 bases and J by 7 bases, with 10 bases between the two germline ends. CDR3 in amino acids: CASSQEGILNSPLHF. As DNA, the CDR3 is TGTGCCAGCAGCCAAGAGGGGATTTTGAATTCACCCCTCCACTTT.